Listed below are T cell receptor beta chains from one sample, sequenced in a study of Ad26.COV2.S vaccination and SARS-CoV-2 variants. Only in-frame clones appear in the TCRdb table, and some are missing; sequencing was by immunoSEQ multiplex PCR. The sample records about 350,000 clones, 70% to 90% being singletons. The sample in question was peripheral blood, obtained in a trial of Ad26.COV2.S vaccine versus placebo. The receptors derive from a person aged 18-60 years who received the Ad26.COV2.S COVID-19 vaccine or a placebo. Both conserved end residues are part of each CDR3. D genes are given only for firm matches. The size field is filled for only some rows; it gives once, few, many or a size class.

TRBJ1-6,NA,NA,TRBV4-3,TGCGCCAGCAGCCCCCGGGGGTCCTCTGATGATTCACCCCTCCACTTT,CASSPRGSSDDSPLHF
TRBJ1-5,NA,NA,TRBV5-8,TGTGCCAGCAGCTTGGGGGACCGCCAGCCCCAGCATTTT,CASSLGDRQPQHF
TRBJ2-1,NA,NA,TRBV12-3/TRBV12-4,TGTGCCAGCAGTTTCGATGTGACCAATGAGCAGTTCTTC,CASSFDVTNEQFF
TRBJ2-3,TRBD2,NA,TRBV7-6,TGTGCCAGCAGCCCGCGAGGACTAGCGGCCGCAGATACGCAGTATTTT,CASSPRGLAAADTQYF
TRBJ2-3,NA,few,TRBV9,TGTGCCAGCAGCGTAGTGCCATCTAGCACAGATACGCAGTATTTT,CASSVVPSSTDTQYF
TRBJ1-1,NA,NA,TRBV29-1,TGCGGTGCCGAAGATAACACTGAAGCTTTCTTT,CGAEDNTEAFF
TRBJ2-1,NA,NA,TRBV6-1,TGTGCCAGCAGTGGTCGGAGGGCCAGCTCCTACAATGAGCAGTTCTTC,CASSGRRASSYNEQFF
TRBJ2-7,TRBD1,NA,TRBV6-5,TGTGCCAGCCGGGGACAGGGGAGATACGAGCAGTACTTC,CASRGQGRYEQYF
TRBJ2-7,NA,NA,TRBV10-3,TGTGCCATCAGTGAAGGGCAGGTTCCCTCCTACGAGCAGTACTTC,CAISEGQVPSYEQYF
TRBJ2-7,TRBD1,NA,TRBV13,TGTGCCAGCAGCTCCTTAGCGGGACAGGGGGTGATCGAGCAGTACTTC,CASSSLAGQGVIEQYF
TRBJ2-1,TRBD1,once,TRBV2,TGTGCCAGCAGTACCGGGACAGGGGGCTTTAATGAGCAGTTCTTC,CASSTGTGGFNEQFF
TRBJ1-2,NA,once,TRBV5-5,TGTGCCAGCAGCTTGGGGGGGAACTATGGCTACACCTTC,CASSLGGNYGYTF
TRBJ2-3,TRBD2,once,TRBV19,TGTGCCAGTAGTATGGGGGGGGGTCGGCAGTATTTT,CASSMGGGRQYF
TRBJ2-7,NA,few,TRBV6-5,TGTGCCAGCAGTCCCACACCCACTAGGGGCGAGCAGTACTTC,CASSPTPTRGEQYF
TRBJ1-3,NA,NA,TRBV5-1,TGCGCCAGCAGCTTGGGAGGGGCCTCTGGAAACACCATATATTTT,CASSLGGASGNTIYF
TRBJ2-1,TRBD2,NA,TRBV29-1,TGCAGCGCGGGACTAGCGATTTCCTACAATGAGCAGTTCTTC,CSAGLAISYNEQFF
TRBJ2-7,NA,NA,TRBV5-1,TGCGCCAGCAGCCCGGGACTCCCCTACGAGCAGTACTTC,CASSPGLPYEQYF
TRBJ1-6,TRBD1,once,TRBV7-2,TGTGCCAGCAGACCAGACAGGGGATTTTCACCCCTCCACTTT,CASRPDRGFSPLHF
TRBJ2-3,NA,NA,TRBV3-1/TRBV3-2,TGTGCCAGCAGCCAAGCGGGACAGAGGGGGGACGCAGATACGCAGTATTTT,CASSQAGQRGDADTQYF
TRBJ2-7,TRBD2,NA,TRBV18,TGTGCCAGCTCACCCTCACTAGCGGGAGGAACTAACGAGCAGTACTTC,CASSPSLAGGTNEQYF
TRBJ1-2,NA,NA,TRBV19,TGTGCCAGTAGCCTCGGATACAGGATCCCTAACTATGGCTACACCTTC,CASSLGYRIPNYGYTF
TRBJ2-7,NA,NA,TRBV5-1,TGCGCCAGCAGCTTGGTTGGGCCTGGGCAAGAGCAGTACTTC,CASSLVGPGQEQYF
TRBJ1-5,NA,NA,TRBV6-2/TRBV6-3,TGTGCCAGCAGTTACGCTGGGGTTATGGGCAATCAGCCCCAGCATTTT,CASSYAGVMGNQPQHF
TRBJ1-2,TRBD1,NA,TRBV18,TGTGCCAGCTCATCGTCAGGACAGGGCCCAAACTATGGCTACACCTTC,CASSSSGQGPNYGYTF
TRBJ1-4,NA,NA,TRBV5-1,TGCGCCAGCAGCCCGGATGCGGGCTCAACTAATGAAAAACTGTTTTTT,CASSPDAGSTNEKLFF
TRBJ1-1,TRBD1,NA,TRBV5-1,TGCGCCAGCAGCTTGAGACAGGGGACGAACACTGAAGCTTTCTTT,CASSLRQGTNTEAFF
TRBJ1-1,TRBD1,NA,TRBV19,TGTGCCAGTAGTTACGGGACAGGGAACACTGAAGCTTTCTTT,CASSYGTGNTEAFF
TRBJ1-2,NA,NA,TRBV4-1,TGCGCCAGCAGCCAAGTGGGGGAATATGGCTACACCTTC,CASSQVGEYGYTF
TRBJ2-1,NA,NA,TRBV19,TGTGCCAGTAGTATAGACGGCGGAACCTACAATGAGCAGTTCTTC,CASSIDGGTYNEQFF
TRBJ2-5,NA,NA,TRBV19,TGTGCCAGTAGTACCCGTAGGATCCGCGAGACCCAGTACTTC,CASSTRRIRETQYF
TRBJ2-1,NA,NA,TRBV12-3/TRBV12-4,TGTGCCAGCAGTTTAGCCTACAATGAGCAGTTCTTC,CASSLAYNEQFF
TRBJ2-5,TRBD1,few,TRBV23-1,TGCGCCAGCAGTCAATCTCCGGGACAGGGAGCGGAGACCCAGTACTTC,CASSQSPGQGAETQYF
TRBJ2-6,NA,NA,TRBV18,TGTGCCAGCTCACCGGTCAGCTATTCTGGGGCCAACGTCCTGACTTTC,CASSPVSYSGANVLTF
TRBJ1-1,TRBD1,NA,TRBV14,TGTGCCAGCAGCGAAGGGACAGGGGGCCCTCTGAACACTGAAGCTTTCTTT,CASSEGTGGPLNTEAFF
TRBJ2-7,NA,NA,TRBV5-5,TGTGCCAGCAGCTTCTTAACCTACGAGCAGTACTTC,CASSFLTYEQYF
TRBJ1-4,TRBD1,NA,TRBV3-1/TRBV3-2,TGTGCCAGCAGCCAAGAACAGGGGGATAGGGAAAAACTGTTTTTT,CASSQEQGDREKLFF
TRBJ1-2,NA,few,TRBV7-9,TGTGCCAGCAGCTTTGCCACCGCAGGGGCGATTTCCGGCTACACCTTC,CASSFATAGAISGYTF
TRBJ2-1,NA,NA,TRBV6-2/TRBV6-3,TGTGCCAGCAGTTACTCGGACTGGAGCTCCTACAATGAGCAGTTCTTC,CASSYSDWSSYNEQFF
TRBJ2-1,NA,NA,TRBV12-3/TRBV12-4,TGTGCCAGCGCCACCCTCCGGGCACCTGAGCAGTTCTTC,CASATLRAPEQFF
TRBJ2-3,TRBD2,few,TRBV7-2,TGTGCCAGCAGCACGTCCGGGGGGAACACAGATACGCAGTATTTT,CASSTSGGNTDTQYF